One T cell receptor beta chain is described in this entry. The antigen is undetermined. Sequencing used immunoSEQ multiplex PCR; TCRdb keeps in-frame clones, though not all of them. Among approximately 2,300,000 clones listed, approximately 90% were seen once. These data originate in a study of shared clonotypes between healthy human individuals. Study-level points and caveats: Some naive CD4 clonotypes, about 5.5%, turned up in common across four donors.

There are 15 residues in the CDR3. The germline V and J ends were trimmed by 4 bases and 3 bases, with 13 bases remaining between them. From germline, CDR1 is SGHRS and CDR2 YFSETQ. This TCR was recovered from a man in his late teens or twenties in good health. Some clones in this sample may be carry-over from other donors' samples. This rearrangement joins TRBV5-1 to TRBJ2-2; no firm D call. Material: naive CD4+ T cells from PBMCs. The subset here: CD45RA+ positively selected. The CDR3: CASSGGSGDTGELFF. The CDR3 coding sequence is TGCGCCAGCAGCGGTGGGTCTGGGGACACCGGGGAGCTGTTTTTT.